What follows describes a single T cell receptor (beta chain). This sample stems from a study of blood T cell repertoires in COVID-19. The germline V gene has CDR1 PRHDT and CDR2 FYEKMQ (reference sequence). The CDR3 consists of 13 residues. The V end was cut by 5 bases, the J end by 7 bases, with 9 bases between. Using immunoSEQ multiplex PCR, the repertoire was profiled, and TCRdb retains in-frame clones only, with some absent. Of roughly 180,000 clones in the sample, approximately 85% were seen once. The clonotype was recovered from a man aged 55-75 years who had recovered from COVID-19. V usage is TRBV13 and J usage is TRBJ1-6; weak D call: TRBD1 (6 bases). Sequences were obtained from peripheral blood. The CDR3 spells CASSTQGNSPLHF. Here the CDR3 DNA reads TGTGCCAGCAGCACACAGGGAAATTCACCCCTCCACTTT.